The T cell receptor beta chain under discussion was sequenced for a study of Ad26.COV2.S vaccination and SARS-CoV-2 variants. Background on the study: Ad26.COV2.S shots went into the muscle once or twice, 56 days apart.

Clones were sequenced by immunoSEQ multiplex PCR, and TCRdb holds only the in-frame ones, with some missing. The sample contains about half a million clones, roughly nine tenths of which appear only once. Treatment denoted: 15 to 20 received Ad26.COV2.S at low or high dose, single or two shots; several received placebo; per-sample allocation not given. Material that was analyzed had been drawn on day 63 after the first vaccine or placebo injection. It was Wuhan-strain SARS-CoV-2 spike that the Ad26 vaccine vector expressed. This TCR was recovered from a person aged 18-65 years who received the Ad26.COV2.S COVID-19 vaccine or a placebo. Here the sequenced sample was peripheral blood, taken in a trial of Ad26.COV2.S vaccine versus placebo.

The CDR3 here is CASSSDRDEKLFF. DNA for the CDR3: TGTGCCAGCAGTTCCGACAGGGATGAAAAACTGTTTTTT. This chain uses TRBV6-5 with TRBJ1-4; TRBD1 matches 7 bases. This CDR3 comprises 13 residues. With 4 bases clipped from V and 6 bases from J, the junction kept 2 bases outside the gene matches. The germline gives CDR1 MNHEY, CDR2 SVGAGI.